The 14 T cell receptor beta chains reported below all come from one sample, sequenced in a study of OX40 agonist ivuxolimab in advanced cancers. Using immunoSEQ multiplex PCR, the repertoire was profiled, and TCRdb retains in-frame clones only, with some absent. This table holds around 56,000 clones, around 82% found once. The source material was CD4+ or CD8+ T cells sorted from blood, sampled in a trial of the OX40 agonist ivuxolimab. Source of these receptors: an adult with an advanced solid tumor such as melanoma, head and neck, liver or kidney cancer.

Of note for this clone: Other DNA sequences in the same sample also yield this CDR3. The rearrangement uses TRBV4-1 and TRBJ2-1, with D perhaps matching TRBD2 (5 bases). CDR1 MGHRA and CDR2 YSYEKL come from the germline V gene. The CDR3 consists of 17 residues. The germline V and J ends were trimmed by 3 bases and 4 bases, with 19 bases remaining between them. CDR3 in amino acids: CASSQGVTSLGYNEQFF. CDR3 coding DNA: TGCGCCAGCAGCCAGGGAGTAACATCCCTGGGTTACAATGAGCAGTTCTTC.

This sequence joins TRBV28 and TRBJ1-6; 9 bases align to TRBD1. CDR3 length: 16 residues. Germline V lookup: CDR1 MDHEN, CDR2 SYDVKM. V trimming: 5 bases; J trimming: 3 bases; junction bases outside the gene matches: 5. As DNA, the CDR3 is TGTGCCAGCAGTCCCGACAGGGGGAACTATAATTCACCCCTCCACTTT. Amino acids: CASSPDRGNYNSPLHF.

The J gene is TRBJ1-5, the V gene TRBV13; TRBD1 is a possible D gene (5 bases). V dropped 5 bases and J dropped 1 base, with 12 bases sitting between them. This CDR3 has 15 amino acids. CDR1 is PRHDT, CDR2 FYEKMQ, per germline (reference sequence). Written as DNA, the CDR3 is TGTGCCAGCAGCCCGGGACCGTTAAGCAATCAGCCCCAGCATTTT. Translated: CASSPGPLSNQPQHF.

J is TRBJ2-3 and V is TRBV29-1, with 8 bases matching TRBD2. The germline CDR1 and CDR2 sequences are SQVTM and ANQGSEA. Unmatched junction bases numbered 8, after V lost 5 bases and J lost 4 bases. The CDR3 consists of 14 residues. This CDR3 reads CSVRTGGGPDTQYF. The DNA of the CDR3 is TGCAGCGTTCGAACGGGGGGGGGCCCAGATACGCAGTATTTT.

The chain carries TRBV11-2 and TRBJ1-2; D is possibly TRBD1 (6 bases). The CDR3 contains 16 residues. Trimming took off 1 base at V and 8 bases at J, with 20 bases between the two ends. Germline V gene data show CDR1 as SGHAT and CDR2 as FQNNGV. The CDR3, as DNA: TGTGCCAGCAGCTTAGTACACATCACAGGGCTTGACGGCTACACCTTC. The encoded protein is CASSLVHITGLDGYTF. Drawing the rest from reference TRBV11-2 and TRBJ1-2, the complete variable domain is EAGVAQSPRYKIIEKRQSVAFWCNPISGHATLYWYQQILGQGPKLLIQFQNNGVVDDSQLPKDRFSAERLKGVDSTLKIQPAKLEDSAVYLCASSLVHITGLDGYTFGSGTRLTVV.

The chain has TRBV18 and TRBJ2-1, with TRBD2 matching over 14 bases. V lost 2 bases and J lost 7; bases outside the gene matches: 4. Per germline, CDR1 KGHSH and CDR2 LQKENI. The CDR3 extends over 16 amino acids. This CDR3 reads CASSPTTSGGVNEQFF. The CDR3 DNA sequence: TGTGCCAGCTCACCAACGACTAGCGGGGGGGTAAATGAGCAGTTCTTC.

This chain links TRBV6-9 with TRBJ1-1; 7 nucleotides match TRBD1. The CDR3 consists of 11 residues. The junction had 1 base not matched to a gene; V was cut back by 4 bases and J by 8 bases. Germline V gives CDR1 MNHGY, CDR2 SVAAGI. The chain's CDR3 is CASSWDSEAFF. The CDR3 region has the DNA TGTGCCAGCAGTTGGGACAGCGAAGCTTTCTTT.

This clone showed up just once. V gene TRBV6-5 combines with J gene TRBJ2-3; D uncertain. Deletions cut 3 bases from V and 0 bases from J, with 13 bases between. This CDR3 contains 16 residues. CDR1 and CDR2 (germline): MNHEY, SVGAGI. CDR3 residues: CASSYGDARSTDTQYF. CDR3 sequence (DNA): TGTGCCAGCAGTTATGGGGATGCCCGGAGCACAGATACGCAGTATTTT.

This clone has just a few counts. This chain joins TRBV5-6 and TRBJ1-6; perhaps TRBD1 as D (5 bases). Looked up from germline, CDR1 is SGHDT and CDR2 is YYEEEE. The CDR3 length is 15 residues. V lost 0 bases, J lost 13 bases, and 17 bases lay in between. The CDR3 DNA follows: TGTGCCAGCAGCTTGGTGGGACGGCGGACAAGGCCCCTCCACTTT. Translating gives CASSLVGRRTRPLHF. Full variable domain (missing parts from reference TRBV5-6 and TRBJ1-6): DAGVTQSPTHLIKTRGQQVTLRCSPKSGHDTVSWYQQALGQGPQFIFQYYEEEERQRGNFPDRFSGHQFPNYSSELNVNALLLGDSALYLCASSLVGRRTRPLHFGNGTRLTVT.

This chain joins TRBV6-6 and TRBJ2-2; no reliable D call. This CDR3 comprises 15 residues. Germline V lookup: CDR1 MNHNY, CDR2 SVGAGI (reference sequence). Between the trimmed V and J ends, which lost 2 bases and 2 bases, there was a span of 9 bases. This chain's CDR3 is CASSYNRINTGELFF. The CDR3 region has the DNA TGTGCCAGCAGTTACAACAGAATAAACACCGGGGAGCTGTTTTTT.

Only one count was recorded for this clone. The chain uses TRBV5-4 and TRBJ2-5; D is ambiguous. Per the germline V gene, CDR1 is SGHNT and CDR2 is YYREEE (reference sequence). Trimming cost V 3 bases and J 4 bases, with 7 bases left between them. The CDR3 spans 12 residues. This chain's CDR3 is CASSSPSETQYF. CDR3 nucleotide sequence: TGTGCCAGCAGCTCGCCGTCAGAGACCCAGTACTTC. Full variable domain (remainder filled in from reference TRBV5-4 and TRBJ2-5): ETGVTQSPTHLIKTRGQQVTLRCSSQSGHNTVSWYQQALGQGPQFIFQYYREEENGRGNFPPRFSGLQFPNYSSELNVNALELDDSALYLCASSSPSETQYFGPGTRLLVL.

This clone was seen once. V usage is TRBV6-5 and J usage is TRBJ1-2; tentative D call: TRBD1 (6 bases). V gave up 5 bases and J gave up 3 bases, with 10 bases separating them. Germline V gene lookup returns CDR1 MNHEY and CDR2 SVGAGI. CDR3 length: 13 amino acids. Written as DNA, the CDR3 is TGTGCCAGCAGTGCCAGACAGGACTATGGCTACACCTTC. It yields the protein CASSARQDYGYTF.

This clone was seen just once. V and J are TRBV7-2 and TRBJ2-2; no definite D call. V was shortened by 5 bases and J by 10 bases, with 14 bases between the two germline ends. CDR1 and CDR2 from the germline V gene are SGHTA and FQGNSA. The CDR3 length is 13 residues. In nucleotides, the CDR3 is TGTGCCAGCAGCCCGAGACCCGGCGAGGAGCTGTTTTTT. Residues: CASSPRPGEELFF.

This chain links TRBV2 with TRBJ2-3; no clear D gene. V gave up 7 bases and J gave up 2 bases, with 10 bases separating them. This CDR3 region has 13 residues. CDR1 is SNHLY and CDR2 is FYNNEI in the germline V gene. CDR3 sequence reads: CASIRTATDTQYF. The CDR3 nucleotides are TGTGCCAGCATTAGGACGGCCACAGATACGCAGTATTTT.